This TCR beta chain was obtained from a study of T cell repertoires in cytomegalovirus infection. Study-wide background: CMV epitopes that were recently identified and HLA-C-restricted were used alongside well-studied HLA-B-restricted ones. CMV infection together with matching HLA type was indicated by public TCR beta signatures.

TCRdb fed the reads into MiXCR, producing one record per CDR3 protein. The sample contains around 360,000 distinct CDR3 sequences, about 35% of which appear only once. The J segment lost 9 bases and the V segment lost 5 bases, leaving 12 bases of the junction unmatched. This CDR3 region has 17 residues. Germline V lookup: CDR1 MDHEN, CDR2 SYDVKM. This clonotype was found a few times. Its antigen remains unidentified. Study-wide points: Of the TCR beta families, the public ones yielded a cumulative frequency that identified carriers of CMV plus the relevant HLA. HLA-C-restricted CMV-specific TCR beta clonotypes were dominant in the ex vivo response.

The chain carries TRBV28 and TRBJ2-1; 14 bases are shared with TRBD2. The TCR sequence derives from a human donor in good health (CMV status not recorded). Some clones in this sample may be carry-over from other donors' samples. Sequencing was performed on cultured PBMCs, taken from culture after CMV antigen stimulation. CDR3 in DNA: TGTGCCAGCAGTGAAGGAGGGACTAGCGGGAGATATGGTGAGCAGTTCTTC. Translating gives CASSEGGTSGRYGEQFF.